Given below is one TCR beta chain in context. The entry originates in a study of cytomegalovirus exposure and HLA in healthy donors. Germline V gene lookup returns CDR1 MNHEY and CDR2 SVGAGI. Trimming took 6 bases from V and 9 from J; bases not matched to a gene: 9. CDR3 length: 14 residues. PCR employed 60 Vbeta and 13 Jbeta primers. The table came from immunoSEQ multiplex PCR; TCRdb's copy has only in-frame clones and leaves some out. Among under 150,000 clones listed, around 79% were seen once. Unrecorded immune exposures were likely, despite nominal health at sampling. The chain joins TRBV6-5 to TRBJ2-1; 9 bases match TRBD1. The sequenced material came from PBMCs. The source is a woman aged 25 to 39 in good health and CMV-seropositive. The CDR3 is CASRSPGTGSEQFF. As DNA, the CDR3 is TGTGCCAGCAGGAGCCCCGGGACAGGGAGTGAGCAGTTCTTC.